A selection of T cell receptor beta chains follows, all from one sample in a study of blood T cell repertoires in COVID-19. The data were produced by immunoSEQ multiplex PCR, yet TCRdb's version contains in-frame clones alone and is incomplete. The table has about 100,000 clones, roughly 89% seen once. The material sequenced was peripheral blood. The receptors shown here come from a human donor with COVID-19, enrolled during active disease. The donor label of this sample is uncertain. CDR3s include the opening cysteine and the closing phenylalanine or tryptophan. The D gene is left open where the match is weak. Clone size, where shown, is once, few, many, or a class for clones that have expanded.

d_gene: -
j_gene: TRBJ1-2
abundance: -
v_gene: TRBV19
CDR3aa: CASSIERGSSYGYTF
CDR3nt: TGTGCCAGTAGTATAGAGCGGGGGTCTTCCTATGGCTACACCTTC

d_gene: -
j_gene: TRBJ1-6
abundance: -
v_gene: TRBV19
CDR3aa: CASSRSGTNNSPLHF
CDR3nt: TGTGCCAGTAGTAGATCCGGGACAAACAATTCACCCCTCCACTTT

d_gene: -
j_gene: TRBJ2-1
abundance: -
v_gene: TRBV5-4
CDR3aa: CASSLTGLGEQFF
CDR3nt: TGTGCCAGCAGCTTGACAGGTCTCGGTGAGCAGTTCTTC

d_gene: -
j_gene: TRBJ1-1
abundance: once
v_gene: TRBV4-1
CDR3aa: CASSQFTGSTEAFF
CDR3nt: TGCGCCAGCAGCCAATTTACAGGGTCCACTGAAGCTTTCTTT

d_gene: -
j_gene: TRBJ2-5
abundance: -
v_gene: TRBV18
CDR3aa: CASSDGYQETQYF
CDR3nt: TGTGCCAGCTCAGACGGGTACCAAGAGACCCAGTACTTC

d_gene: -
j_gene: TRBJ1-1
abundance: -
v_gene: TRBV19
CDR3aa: CASSIFQGATEAFF
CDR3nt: TGTGCCAGTAGTATATTCCAGGGTGCCACTGAAGCTTTCTTT

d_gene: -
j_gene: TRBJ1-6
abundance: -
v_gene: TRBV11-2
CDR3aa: CASSPRAGVSPLHF
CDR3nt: TGTGCCAGCAGCCCCCGCGCGGGGGTATCACCCCTCCACTTT

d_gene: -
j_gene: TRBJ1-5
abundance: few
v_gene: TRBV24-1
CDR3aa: CATSDSQGYQPQHF
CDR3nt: TGTGCCACCAGTGATTCCCAGGGGTATCAGCCCCAGCATTTT

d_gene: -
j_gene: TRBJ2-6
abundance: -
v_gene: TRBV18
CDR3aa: CASSPRPSGGANVLTF
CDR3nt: TGTGCCAGCTCACCACGGCCCTCGGGGGGGGCCAACGTCCTGACTTTC

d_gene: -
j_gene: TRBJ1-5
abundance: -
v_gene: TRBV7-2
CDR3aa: CASSFTGNQPQHF
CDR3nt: TGTGCCAGCAGCTTCACGGGTAATCAGCCCCAGCATTTT

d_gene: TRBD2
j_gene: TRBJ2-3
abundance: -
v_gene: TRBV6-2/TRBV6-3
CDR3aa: CASSGDYADTQYF
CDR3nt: TGTGCCAGCAGCGGGGACTACGCAGATACGCAGTATTTT

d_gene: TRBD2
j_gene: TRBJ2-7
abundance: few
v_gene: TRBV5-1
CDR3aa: CASTRTSGGTYEQYF
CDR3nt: TGCGCCAGCACCCGGACTAGCGGGGGAACATACGAGCAGTACTTC

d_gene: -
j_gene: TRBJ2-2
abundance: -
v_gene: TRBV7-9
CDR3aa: CASSLATPATGELFF
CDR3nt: TGTGCCAGCAGCTTAGCTACTCCTGCAACCGGGGAGCTGTTTTTT

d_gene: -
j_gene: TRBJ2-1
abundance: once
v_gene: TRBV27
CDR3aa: CASSLRVIPYNEQFF
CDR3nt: TGTGCCAGTTCGCTCAGGGTGATCCCATACAATGAGCAGTTCTTC

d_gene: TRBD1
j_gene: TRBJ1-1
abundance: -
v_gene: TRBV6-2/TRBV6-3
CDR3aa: CASSYQFRGRGTEAFF
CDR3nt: TGTGCCAGCAGTTACCAATTCAGGGGGCGCGGGACTGAAGCTTTCTTT

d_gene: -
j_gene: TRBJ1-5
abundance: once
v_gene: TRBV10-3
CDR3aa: CAIRGDQPQHF
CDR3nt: TGTGCCATCCGTGGCGATCAGCCCCAGCATTTT

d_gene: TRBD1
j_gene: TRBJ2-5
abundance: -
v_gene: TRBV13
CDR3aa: CASSPRDRDLETQYF
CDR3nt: TGTGCCAGCAGCCCCCGGGACAGGGATTTGGAGACCCAGTACTTC

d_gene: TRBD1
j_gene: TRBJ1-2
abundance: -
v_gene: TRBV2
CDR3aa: CASSEVRQGGGYTF
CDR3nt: TGTGCCAGCAGTGAAGTGCGACAGGGGGGTGGCTACACCTTC

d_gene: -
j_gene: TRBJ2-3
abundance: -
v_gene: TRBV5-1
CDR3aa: CASSFGRTDTQYF
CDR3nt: TGCGCCAGCAGCTTTGGGCGCACAGATACGCAGTATTTT

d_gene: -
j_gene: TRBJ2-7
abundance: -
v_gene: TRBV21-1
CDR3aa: CASSKGAVRRPQYF
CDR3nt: TGTGCCAGCAGCAAAGGGGCAGTCCGAAGGCCGCAGTACTTC

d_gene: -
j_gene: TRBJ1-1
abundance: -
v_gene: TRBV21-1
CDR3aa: CASSKGQGANGRTEAFF
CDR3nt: TGTGCCAGCAGCAAAGGGCAGGGGGCGAATGGGAGGACTGAAGCTTTCTTT

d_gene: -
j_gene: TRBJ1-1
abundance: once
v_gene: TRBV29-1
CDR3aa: CSGRDRQNTEAFF
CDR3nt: TGCAGCGGTCGTGACAGACAGAACACTGAAGCTTTCTTT

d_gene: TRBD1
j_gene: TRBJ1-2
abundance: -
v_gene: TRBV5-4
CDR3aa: CASSPMTGGYGYTF
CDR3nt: TGTGCCAGCAGCCCGATGACAGGGGGCTATGGCTACACCTTC

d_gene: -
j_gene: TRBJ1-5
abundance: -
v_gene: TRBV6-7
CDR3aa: CASSYREVISNQPQHF
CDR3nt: TGTGCCAGCAGTTACCGGGAGGTTATTAGCAATCAGCCCCAGCATTTT

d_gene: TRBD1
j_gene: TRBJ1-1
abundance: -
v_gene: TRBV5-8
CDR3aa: CASSPGQVPTEAFF
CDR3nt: TGTGCCAGCAGCCCGGGACAGGTCCCTACTGAAGCTTTCTTT

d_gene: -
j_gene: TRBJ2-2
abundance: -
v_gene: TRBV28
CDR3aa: CASIGSAAEERGELFF
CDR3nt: TGTGCCAGCATTGGATCAGCGGCCGAGGAGAGGGGGGAGCTGTTTTTT

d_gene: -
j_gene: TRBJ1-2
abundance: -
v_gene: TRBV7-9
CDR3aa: CASSSGQPAGGYTF
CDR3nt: TGTGCCAGCAGCTCAGGACAGCCGGCGGGCGGCTACACCTTC

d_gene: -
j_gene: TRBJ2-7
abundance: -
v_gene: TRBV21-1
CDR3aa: CASSGGTGASQDYEQYF
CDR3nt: TGTGCCAGCAGCGGAGGGACAGGGGCCAGCCAGGACTACGAGCAGTACTTC

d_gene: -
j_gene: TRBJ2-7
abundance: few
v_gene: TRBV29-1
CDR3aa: CSVRTAGDSYEQYF
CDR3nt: TGCAGCGTGCGGACAGCTGGGGACTCCTACGAGCAGTACTTC

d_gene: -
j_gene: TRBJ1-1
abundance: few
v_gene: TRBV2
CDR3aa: CASSEARGEAFF
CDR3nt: TGTGCCAGCAGTGAAGCTCGAGGTGAAGCTTTCTTT

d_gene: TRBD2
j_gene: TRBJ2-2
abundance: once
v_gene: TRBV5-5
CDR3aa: CASSKGLAGSPGELFF
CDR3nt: TGTGCCAGCAGCAAAGGACTAGCGGGATCCCCCGGGGAGCTGTTTTTT

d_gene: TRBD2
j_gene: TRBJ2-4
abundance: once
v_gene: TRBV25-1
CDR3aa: CASSELRGTELSKNIQYF
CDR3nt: TGTGCCAGCAGTGAATTGCGGGGGACGGAGTTGTCCAAAAACATTCAGTACTTC

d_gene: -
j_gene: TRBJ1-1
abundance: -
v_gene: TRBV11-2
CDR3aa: CASSSLPGGEAFF
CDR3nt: TGTGCCAGCAGCTCCTTACCGGGTGGCGAAGCTTTCTTT

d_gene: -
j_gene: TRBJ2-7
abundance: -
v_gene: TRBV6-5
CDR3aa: CASSTYFYEQYF
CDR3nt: TGTGCCAGCAGTACCTACTTTTACGAGCAGTACTTC

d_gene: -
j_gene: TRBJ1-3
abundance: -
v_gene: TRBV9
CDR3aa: CASSVVPGAGNTIYF
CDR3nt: TGTGCCAGCAGCGTAGTCCCAGGGGCTGGAAACACCATATATTTT

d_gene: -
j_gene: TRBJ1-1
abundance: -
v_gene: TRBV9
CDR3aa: CASSPTLQENTEAFF
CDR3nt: TGTGCCAGCAGCCCGACCCTACAGGAGAACACTGAAGCTTTCTTT

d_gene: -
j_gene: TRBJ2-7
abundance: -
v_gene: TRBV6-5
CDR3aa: CASTRIGRTAYEQYF
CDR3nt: TGTGCCAGCACTAGGATCGGGAGAACTGCCTACGAGCAGTACTTC

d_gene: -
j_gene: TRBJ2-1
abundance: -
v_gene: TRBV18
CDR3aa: CASSPPGSGSDNEQFF
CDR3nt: TGTGCCAGCTCACCACCAGGGAGCGGGTCGGACAATGAGCAGTTCTTC

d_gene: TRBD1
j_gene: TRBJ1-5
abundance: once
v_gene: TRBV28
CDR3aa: CASRRTGGVNQPQHF
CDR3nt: TGTGCCAGCAGGAGGACAGGGGGCGTTAATCAGCCCCAGCATTTT

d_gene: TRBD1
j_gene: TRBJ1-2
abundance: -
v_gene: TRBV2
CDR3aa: CAIARTGGYGYTF
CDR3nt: TGTGCCATCGCCCGGACAGGAGGGTATGGCTACACCTTC

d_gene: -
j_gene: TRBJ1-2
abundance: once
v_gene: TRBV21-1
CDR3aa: CASSVRDRGYGYTF
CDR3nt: TGTGCCAGCAGCGTCCGGGACAGGGGGTATGGCTACACCTTC

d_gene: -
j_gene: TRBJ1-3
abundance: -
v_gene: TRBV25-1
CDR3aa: CASSGSEDSGNTIYF
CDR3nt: TGTGCCAGCAGTGGCAGCGAGGACTCTGGAAACACCATATATTTT

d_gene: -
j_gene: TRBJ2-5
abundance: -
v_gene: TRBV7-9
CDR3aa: CASSQGLSGETQYF
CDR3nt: TGTGCCAGCAGCCAGGGACTTTCGGGAGAGACCCAGTACTTC

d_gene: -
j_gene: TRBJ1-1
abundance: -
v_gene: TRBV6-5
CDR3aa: CASRSAANTEAFF
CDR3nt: TGTGCCAGCAGGTCGGCGGCGAACACTGAAGCTTTCTTT

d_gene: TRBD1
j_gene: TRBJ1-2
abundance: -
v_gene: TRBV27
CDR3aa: CASSTGQGLYGYTF
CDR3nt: TGTGCCAGCAGTACCGGACAGGGCCTCTATGGCTACACCTTC

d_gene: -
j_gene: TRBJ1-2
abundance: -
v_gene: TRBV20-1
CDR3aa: CSVGGGYTF
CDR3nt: TGCAGTGTAGGAGGCGGCTACACCTTC

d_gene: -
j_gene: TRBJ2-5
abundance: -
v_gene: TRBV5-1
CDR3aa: CASSPEYQETQYF
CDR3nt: TGCGCCAGCAGCCCCGAGTACCAAGAGACCCAGTACTTC

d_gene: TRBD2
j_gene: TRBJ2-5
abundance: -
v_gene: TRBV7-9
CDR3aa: CASSLGTSGSIQETQYF
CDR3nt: TGTGCCAGCAGCCTAGGGACTAGCGGGAGCATCCAAGAGACCCAGTACTTC

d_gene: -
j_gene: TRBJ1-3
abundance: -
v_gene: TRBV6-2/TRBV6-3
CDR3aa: CASSRTSAFGNTIYF
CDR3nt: TGTGCCAGCAGTCGGACATCCGCTTTCGGAAACACCATATATTTT

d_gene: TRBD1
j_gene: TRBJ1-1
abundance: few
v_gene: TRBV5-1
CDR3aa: CASSRTGVGNTEAFF
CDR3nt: TGCGCCAGCAGCCGGACAGGGGTTGGGAACACTGAAGCTTTCTTT

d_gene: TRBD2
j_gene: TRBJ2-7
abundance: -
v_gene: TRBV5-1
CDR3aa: CASSFGLAGYEQYF
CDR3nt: TGCGCCAGCAGCTTCGGGCTAGCGGGGTACGAGCAGTACTTC

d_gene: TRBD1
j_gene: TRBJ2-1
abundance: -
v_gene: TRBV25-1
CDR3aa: CASSVSAGTGGHNEQFF
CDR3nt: TGTGCCAGCAGTGTTTCGGCCGGGACAGGGGGCCACAATGAGCAGTTCTTC

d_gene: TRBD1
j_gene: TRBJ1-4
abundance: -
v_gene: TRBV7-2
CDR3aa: CASSSRQGHNEKLFF
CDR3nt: TGTGCCAGCAGCTCGCGACAGGGTCATAATGAAAAACTGTTTTTT

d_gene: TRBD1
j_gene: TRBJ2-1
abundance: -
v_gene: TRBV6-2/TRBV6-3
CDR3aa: CASSYLSGTGGNEQFF
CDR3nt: TGTGCCAGCAGTTACCTATCCGGGACAGGGGGGAATGAGCAGTTCTTC

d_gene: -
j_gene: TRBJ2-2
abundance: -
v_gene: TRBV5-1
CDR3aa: CASSFSGAGELFF
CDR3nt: TGCGCCAGCAGCTTTTCAGGGGCCGGGGAGCTGTTTTTT

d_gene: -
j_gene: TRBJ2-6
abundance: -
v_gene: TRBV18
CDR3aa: CASSVYQESSEANVLTF
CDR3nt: TGTGCCAGCTCAGTTTACCAGGAAAGCTCTGAGGCCAACGTCCTGACTTTC

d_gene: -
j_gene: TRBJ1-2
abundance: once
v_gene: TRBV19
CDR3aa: CASSILGGTTFYGYTF
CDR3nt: TGTGCCAGTAGTATATTAGGAGGTACTACCTTTTATGGCTACACCTTC

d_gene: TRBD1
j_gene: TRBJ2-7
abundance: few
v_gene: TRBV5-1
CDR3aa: CASSSEGQGLHEQYF
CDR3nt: TGCGCCAGCAGCTCTGAGGGACAGGGGTTACACGAGCAGTACTTC

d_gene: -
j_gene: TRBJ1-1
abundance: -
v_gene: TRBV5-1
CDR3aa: CASSFGRERETEAFF
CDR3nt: TGCGCCAGCAGCTTCGGCAGGGAAAGAGAGACTGAAGCTTTCTTT

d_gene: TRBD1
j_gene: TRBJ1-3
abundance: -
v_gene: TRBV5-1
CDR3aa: CASSKDRAGNTIYF
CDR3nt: TGCGCCAGCAGCAAGGACAGGGCGGGAAACACCATATATTTT